The following is a T cell receptor (beta chain) sequence with its context. What it binds is unknown. The sample belongs to a study of identical twins. J lost 5 bases, V lost 4 bases, and 7 bases had no gene match. This CDR3 region has 15 residues. CDR1 and CDR2 (germline): MNHEY, SVGAGI. Study observations and caveats: Insertions were reduced in abundant cord blood beta clonotypes but not in memory repertoires. Cross-sectional statistics underpinned the conclusions; the same donors were not followed.

One entry per CDR3 protein results from TCRdb running MiXCR on the 5' RACE reads. The sample has about 530,000 distinct CDR3 sequences, 20% to 25% seen once. These data also formed part of another study, on yellow fever vaccine responses in identical twins. As reported in that work: Reportedly, the response of twins' T cells to the vaccine seemed partly convergent, partly personalized.

The V and J genes are TRBV6-5 and TRBJ1-5, with 8 bases matching TRBD1. Sequencing was performed on CD4+ T cells sorted from blood. The source is a woman under 30 in good health. In nucleotides, the CDR3 is TGTGCCAGCAGTTTGACAGGGGTAGGAGATCAGCCCCAGCATTTT. Amino acids: CASSLTGVGDQPQHF.